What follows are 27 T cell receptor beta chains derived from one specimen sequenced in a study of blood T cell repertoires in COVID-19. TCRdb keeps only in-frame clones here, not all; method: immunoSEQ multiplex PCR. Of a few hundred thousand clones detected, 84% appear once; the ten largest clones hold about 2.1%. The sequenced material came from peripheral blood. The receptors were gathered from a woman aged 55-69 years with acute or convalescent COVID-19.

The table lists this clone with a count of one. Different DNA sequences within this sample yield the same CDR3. CDR3 nucleotides: TGTGCCAGCAGTTCAGGTTATGGCTACACCTTC. This translates into CASSSGYGYTF. The chain is built from TRBV6-5 and TRBJ1-2; D remains unclear. The germline CDR1 and CDR2 sequences are MNHEY and SVGAGI. V was cut by 4 bases and J by 5 bases, with 5 bases left in between. The CDR3 contains 11 residues.

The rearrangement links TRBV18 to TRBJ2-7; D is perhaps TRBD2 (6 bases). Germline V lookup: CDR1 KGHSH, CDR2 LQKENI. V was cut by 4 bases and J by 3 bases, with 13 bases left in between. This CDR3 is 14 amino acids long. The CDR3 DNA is TGTGCCAGCTCACAGAGGACCGGGAGCTACGAGCAGTACTTC. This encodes CASSQRTGSYEQYF.

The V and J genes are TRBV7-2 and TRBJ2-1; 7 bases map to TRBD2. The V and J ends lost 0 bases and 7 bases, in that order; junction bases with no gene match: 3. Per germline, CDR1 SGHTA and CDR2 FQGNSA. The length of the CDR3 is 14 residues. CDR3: CASSLAGGGNEQFF. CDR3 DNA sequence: TGTGCCAGCAGCTTAGCGGGGGGAGGGAATGAGCAGTTCTTC.

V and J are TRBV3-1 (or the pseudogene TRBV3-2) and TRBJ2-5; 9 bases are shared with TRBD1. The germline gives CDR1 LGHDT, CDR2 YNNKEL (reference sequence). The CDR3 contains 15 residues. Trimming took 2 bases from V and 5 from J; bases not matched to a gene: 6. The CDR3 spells CASSQYGQGLETQYF. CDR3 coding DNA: TGTGCCAGCAGCCAATACGGACAGGGGTTGGAGACCCAGTACTTC.

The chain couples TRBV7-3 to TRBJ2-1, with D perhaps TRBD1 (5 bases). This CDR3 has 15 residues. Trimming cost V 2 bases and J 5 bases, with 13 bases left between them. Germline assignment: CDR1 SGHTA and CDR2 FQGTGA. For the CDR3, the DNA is TGTGCCAGCAGCTTAGAGGCAGGGTCCCACAATGAGCAGTTCTTC. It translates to CASSLEAGSHNEQFF. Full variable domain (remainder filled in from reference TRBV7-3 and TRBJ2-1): GAGVSQTPSNKVTEKGKYVELRCDPISGHTALYWYRQSLGQGPEFLIYFQGTGAADDSGLPNDRFFAVRPEGSVSTLKIQRTERGDSAVYLCASSLEAGSHNEQFFGPGTRLTVL.

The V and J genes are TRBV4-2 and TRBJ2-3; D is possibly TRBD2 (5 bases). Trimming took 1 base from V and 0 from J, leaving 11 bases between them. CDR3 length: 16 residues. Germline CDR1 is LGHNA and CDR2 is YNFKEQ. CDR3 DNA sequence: TGTGCCAGCAGCCAAGTCGTCGGGGATAGCACAGATACGCAGTATTTT. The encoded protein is CASSQVVGDSTDTQYF.

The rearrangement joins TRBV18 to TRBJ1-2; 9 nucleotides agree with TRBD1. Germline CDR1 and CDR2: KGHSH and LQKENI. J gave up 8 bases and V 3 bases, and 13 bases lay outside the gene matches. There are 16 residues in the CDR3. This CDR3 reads CASSPFPRDRVFGYTF. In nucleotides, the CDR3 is TGTGCCAGCTCACCTTTCCCCCGGGACAGGGTTTTCGGCTACACCTTC.

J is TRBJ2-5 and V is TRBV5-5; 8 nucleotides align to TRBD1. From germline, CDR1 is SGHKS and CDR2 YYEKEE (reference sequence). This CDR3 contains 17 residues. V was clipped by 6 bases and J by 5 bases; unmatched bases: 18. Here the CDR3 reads CASIIRLGRGLGETQYF. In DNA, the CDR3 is TGTGCCAGCATTATCCGGTTAGGCAGGGGGCTGGGGGAGACCCAGTACTTC.

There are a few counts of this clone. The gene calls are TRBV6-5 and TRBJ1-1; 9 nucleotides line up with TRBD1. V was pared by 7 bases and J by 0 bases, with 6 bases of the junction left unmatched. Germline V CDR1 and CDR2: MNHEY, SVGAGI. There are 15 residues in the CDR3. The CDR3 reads CASNLQGAMNTEAFF. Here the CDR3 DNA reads TGTGCCAGCAACTTACAGGGGGCAATGAACACTGAAGCTTTCTTT.

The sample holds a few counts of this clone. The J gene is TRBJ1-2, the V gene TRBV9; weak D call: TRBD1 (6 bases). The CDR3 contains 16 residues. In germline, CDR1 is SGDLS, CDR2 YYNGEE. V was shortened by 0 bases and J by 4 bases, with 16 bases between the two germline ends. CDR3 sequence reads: CASSVGLTGQAYGYTF. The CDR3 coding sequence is TGTGCCAGCAGCGTAGGCTTAACAGGGCAAGCCTATGGCTACACCTTC.

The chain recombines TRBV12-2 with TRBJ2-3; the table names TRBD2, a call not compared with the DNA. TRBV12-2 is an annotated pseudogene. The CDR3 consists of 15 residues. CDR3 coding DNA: TGTGCAAGTCGGTTAACTGGAGGGGTTGGTGATACGCAGTATTTT. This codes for CASRLTGGVGDTQYF.

The chain's CDR3 is CASRDDSPPQFF. CDR3 in DNA: TGCGCCAGCAGGGATGACAGCCCTCCGCAGTTCTTC. This rearrangement joins TRBV10-2 to TRBJ2-1; TRBD1 might be the D (5 bases). This CDR3 has 12 residues. The V end was cut by 6 bases, the J end by 12 bases, with 15 bases between. CDR1 WSHSY and CDR2 SAAADI come from the germline V gene.

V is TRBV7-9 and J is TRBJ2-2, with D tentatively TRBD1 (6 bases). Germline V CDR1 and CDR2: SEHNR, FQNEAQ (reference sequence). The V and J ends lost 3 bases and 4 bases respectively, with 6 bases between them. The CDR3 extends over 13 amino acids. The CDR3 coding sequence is TGTGCCAGCAGCTTGACAGGCACCGGGGAGCTGTTTTTT. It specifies CASSLTGTGELFF.

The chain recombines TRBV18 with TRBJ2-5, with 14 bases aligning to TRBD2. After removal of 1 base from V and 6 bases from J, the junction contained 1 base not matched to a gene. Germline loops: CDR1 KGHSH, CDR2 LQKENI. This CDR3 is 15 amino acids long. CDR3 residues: CASSPRTSGGQTQYF. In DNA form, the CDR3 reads TGTGCCAGCTCACCACGGACTAGCGGGGGGCAGACCCAGTACTTC. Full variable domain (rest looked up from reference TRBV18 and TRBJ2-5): NAGVMQNPRHLVRRRGQEARLRCSPMKGHSHVYWYRQLPEEGLKFMVYLQKENIIDESGMPKERFSAEFPKEGPSILRIQQVVRGDSAAYFCASSPRTSGGQTQYFGPGTRLLVL.

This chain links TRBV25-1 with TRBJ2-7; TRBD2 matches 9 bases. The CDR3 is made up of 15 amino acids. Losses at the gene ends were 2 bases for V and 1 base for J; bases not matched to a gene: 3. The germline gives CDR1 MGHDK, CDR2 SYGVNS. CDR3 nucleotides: TGTGCCAGCAGTGAAGGTCTAGCGGGGTCCTACGAGCAGTACTTC. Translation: CASSEGLAGSYEQYF.

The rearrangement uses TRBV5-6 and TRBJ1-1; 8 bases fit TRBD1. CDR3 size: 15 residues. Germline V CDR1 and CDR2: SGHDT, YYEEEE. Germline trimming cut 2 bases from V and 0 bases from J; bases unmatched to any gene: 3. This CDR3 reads CASSFLDRVNTEAFF. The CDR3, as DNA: TGTGCCAGCAGCTTCCTGGACAGGGTGAACACTGAAGCTTTCTTT. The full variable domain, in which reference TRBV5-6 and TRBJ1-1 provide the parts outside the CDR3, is DAGVTQSPTHLIKTRGQQVTLRCSPKSGHDTVSWYQQALGQGPQFIFQYYEEEERQRGNFPDRFSGHQFPNYSSELNVNALLLGDSALYLCASSFLDRVNTEAFFGQGTRLTVV.

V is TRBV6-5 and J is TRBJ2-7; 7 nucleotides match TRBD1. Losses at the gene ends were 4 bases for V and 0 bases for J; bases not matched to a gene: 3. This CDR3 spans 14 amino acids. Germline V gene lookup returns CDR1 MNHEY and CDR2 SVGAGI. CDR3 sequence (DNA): TGTGCCAGCAGTTCACAGGGGTACTCCTACGAGCAGTACTTC. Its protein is CASSSQGYSYEQYF.

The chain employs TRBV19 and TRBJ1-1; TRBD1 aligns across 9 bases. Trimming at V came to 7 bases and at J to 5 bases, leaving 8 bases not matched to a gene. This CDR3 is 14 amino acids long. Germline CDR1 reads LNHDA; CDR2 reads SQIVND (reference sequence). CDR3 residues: CASIPDRGLTEAFF. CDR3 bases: TGTGCCAGTATCCCCGACAGGGGGTTAACTGAAGCTTTCTTT.

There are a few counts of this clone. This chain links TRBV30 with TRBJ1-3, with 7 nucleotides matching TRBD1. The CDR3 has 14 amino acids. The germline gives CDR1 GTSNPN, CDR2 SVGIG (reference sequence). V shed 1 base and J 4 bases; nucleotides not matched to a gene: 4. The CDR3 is CAWSAMTGGNTIYF. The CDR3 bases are TGTGCCTGGAGTGCCATGACAGGGGGAAACACCATATATTTT.

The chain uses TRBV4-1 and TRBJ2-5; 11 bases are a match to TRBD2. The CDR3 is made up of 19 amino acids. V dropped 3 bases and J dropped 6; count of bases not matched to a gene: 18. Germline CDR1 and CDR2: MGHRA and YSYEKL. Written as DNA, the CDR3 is TGCGCCAGCAGCCAGGATAGCGGGGGGGCCTTTTTCTCGGTTCAGACCCAGTACTTC. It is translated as CASSQDSGGAFFSVQTQYF.

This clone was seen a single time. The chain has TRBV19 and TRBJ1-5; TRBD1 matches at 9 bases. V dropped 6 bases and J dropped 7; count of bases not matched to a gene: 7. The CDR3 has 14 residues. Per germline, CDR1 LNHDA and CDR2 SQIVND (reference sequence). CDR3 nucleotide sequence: TGTGCCAGTAGAAGGACAGGGGCTGGGCAGCCCCAGCATTTT. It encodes CASRRTGAGQPQHF.

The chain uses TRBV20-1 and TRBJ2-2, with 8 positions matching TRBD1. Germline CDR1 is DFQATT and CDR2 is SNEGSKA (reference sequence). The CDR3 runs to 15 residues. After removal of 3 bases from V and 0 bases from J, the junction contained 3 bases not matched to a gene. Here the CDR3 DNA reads TGCAGTGCTAGTCCAGGGGGCACGAACACCGGGGAGCTGTTTTTT. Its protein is CSASPGGTNTGELFF.

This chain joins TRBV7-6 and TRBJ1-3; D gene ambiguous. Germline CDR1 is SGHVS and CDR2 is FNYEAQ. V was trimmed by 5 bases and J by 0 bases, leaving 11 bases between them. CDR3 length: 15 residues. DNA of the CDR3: TGTGCCAGCAGCCGATGGACTGACTCTGGAAACACCATATATTTT. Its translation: CASSRWTDSGNTIYF.

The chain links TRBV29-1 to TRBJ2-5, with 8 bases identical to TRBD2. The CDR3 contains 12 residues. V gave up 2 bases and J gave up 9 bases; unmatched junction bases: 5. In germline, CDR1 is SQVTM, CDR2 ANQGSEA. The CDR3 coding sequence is TGCAGCGTTGAATTTCGGGGGGGGGCCCAGTACTTC. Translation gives CSVEFRGGAQYF.

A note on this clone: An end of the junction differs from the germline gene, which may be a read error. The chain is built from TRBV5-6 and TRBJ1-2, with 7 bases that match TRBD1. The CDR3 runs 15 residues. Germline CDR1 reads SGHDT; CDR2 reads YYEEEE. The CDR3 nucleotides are TGTGCCAGCAGCCTCCATCCAGGGGGAATCCATGGTTACACCTTC. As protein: CASSLHPGGIHGYTF.

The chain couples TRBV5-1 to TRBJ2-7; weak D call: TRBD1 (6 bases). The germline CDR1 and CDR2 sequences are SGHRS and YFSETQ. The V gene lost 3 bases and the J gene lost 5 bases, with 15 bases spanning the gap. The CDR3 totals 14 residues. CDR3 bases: TGCGCCAGCAGCTCCTGGGGGCAGTCCGACGAGCAGTACTTC. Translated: CASSSWGQSDEQYF. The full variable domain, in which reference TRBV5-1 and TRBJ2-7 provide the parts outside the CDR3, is KAGVTQTPRYLIKTRGQQVTLSCSPISGHRSVSWYQQTPGQGLQFLFEYFSETQRNKGNFPGRFSGRQFSNSRSEMNVSTLELGDSALYLCASSSWGQSDEQYFGPGTRLTVT.

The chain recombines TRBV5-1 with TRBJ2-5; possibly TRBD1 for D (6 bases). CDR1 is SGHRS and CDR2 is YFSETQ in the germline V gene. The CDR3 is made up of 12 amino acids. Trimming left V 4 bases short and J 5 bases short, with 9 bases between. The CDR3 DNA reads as TGCGCCAGCAGCGGGCAGGGGGAGACCCAGTACTTC. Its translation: CASSGQGETQYF.